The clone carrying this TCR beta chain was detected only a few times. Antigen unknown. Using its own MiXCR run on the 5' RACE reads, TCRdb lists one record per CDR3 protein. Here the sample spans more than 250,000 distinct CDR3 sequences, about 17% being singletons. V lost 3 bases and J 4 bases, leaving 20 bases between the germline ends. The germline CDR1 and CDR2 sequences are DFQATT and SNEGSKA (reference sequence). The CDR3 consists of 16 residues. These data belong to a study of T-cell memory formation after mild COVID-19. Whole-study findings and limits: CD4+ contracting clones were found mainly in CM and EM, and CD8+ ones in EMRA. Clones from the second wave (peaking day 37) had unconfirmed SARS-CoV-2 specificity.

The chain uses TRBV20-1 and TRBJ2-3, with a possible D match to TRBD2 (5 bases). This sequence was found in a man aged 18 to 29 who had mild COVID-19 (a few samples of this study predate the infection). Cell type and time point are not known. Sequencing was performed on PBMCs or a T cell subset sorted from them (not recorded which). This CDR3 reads CSASYPFGVVADTQYF. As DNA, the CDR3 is TGCAGTGCTAGCTATCCGTTCGGGGTCGTAGCAGATACGCAGTATTTT.